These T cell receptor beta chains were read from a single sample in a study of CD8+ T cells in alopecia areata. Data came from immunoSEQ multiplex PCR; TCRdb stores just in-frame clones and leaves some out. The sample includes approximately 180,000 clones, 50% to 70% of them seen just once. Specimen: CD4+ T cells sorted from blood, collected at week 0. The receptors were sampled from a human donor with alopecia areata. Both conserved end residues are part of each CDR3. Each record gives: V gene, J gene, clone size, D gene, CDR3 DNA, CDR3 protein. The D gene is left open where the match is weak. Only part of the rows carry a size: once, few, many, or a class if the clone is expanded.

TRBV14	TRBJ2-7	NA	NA	TGTGCCAGCAGCCAAGCGATGATCGGCGAGCAGTACTTC	CASSQAMIGEQYF
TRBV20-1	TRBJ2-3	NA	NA	TGCAGTGCCATCGAAGCGGATACGCAGTATTTT	CSAIEADTQYF
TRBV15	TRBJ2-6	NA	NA	TGTGCCACCAGCAGAGGAGGGTCTGGGGCCAACGTCCTGACTTTC	CATSRGGSGANVLTF
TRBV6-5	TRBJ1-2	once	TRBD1	TGTGCCAGCAAACAGGGGCCCTATGGCTACACCTTC	CASKQGPYGYTF
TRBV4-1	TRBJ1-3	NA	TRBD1	TGCGCCAGCAGCCAAGATATGCGCTCAGGGGGACCGAGGAACACCATATATTTT	CASSQDMRSGGPRNTIYF
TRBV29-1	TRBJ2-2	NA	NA	TGCAGCGCCGCATGGAACACCGGGGAGCTGTTTTTT	CSAAWNTGELFF
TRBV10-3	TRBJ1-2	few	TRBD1	TGTGCCATCAGCGACAGGGGGCGCGTTAAGGATGGCTACACCTTC	CAISDRGRVKDGYTF
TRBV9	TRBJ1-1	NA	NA	TGTGCCAGCAGCGTAGTGGCAGGGTTTGGGACTGAAGCTTTCTTT	CASSVVAGFGTEAFF
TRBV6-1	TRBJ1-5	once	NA	TGTGCCAGCAGTACACGGACCGATCAGCCCCAGCATTTT	CASSTRTDQPQHF
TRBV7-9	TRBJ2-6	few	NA	TGTGCCAGCAGCTTAAGGGTGAAGGACGGGGGCTCTGGGGCCAACGTCCTGACTTTC	CASSLRVKDGGSGANVLTF
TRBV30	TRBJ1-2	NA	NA	TGTGCCTGGAGTGTATTTCAGGGTCGGTACTATGGCTACACCTTC	CAWSVFQGRYYGYTF
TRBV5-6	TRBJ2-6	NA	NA	TGTGCCAGCAGCTCGTGGTGGTCTGGGGCCAACGTCCTGACTTTC	CASSSWWSGANVLTF
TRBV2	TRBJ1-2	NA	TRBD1	TGTGCCAGCAGGGAGAGGGGGCGCCGTGATGGCTACACCTTC	CASRERGRRDGYTF
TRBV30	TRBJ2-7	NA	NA	TGTGCCTGGAGTGGCCACCACGAGCAGTACTTC	CAWSGHHEQYF
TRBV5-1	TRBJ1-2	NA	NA	TGCGCCAGCAGCTTGTTCGGATCAGATGGCTACACCTTC	CASSLFGSDGYTF
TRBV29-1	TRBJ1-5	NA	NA	TGCAGCGTTGTGAACGGAAATAGCAATCAGCCCCAGCATTTT	CSVVNGNSNQPQHF
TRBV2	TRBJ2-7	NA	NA	TGTGCCAGTGAGAGACAGCTCTCCTACGAGCAGTACTTC	CASERQLSYEQYF
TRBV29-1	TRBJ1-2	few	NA	TGCAGCGTTGAAGAGGGGTATGGCTACACCTTC	CSVEEGYGYTF
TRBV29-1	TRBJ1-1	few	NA	TGCAGCGTTGTGGTGAACACTGAAGCTTTCTTT	CSVVVNTEAFF
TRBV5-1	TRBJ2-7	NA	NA	TGCGCCAGCAGCCCTGTACCGACAGGCCGAAGCTCCTACGAGCAGTACTTC	CASSPVPTGRSSYEQYF
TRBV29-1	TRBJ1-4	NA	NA	TGCAGCGTTGGGCCTCCGGGGGCGGAATTGGAAAAACTGTTTTTT	CSVGPPGAELEKLFF
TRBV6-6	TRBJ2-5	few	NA	TGTGCCAGCACCCCATACGGGCGCGGCGGAGAGACCCAGTACTTC	CASTPYGRGGETQYF
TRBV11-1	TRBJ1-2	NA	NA	TGTGCCAGCAGCTTTACCGGGGACTATGGCTACACCTTC	CASSFTGDYGYTF